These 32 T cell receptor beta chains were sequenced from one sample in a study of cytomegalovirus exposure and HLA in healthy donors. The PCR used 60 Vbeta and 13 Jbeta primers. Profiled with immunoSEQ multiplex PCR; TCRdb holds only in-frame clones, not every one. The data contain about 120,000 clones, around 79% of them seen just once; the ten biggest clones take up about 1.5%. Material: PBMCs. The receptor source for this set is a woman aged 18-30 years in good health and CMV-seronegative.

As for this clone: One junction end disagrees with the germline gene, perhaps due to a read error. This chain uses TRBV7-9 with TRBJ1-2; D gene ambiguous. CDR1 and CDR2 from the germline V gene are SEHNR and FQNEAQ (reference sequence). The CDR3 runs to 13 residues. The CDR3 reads CSSSLAQGGGYTF. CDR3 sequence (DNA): TGTTCCAGCAGTTTAGCACAAGGAGGGGGCTACACCTTC.

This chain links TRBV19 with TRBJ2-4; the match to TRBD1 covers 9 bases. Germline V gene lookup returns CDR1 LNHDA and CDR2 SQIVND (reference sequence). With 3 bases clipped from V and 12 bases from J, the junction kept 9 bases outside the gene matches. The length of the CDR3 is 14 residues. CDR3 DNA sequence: TGTGCCAGTAGTATGGGGGGACAGGGAGACAGTCAGTACTTC. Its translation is CASSMGGQGDSQYF.

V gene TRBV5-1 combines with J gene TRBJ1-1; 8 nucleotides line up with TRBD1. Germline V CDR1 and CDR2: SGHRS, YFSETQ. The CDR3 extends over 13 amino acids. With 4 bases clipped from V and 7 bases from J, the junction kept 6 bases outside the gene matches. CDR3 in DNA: TGCGCCAGCAGCATGGACAGGGTGATTGAAGCTTTCTTT. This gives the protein CASSMDRVIEAFF. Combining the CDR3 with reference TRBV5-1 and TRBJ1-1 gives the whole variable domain KAGVTQTPRYLIKTRGQQVTLSCSPISGHRSVSWYQQTPGQGLQFLFEYFSETQRNKGNFPGRFSGRQFSNSRSEMNVSTLELGDSALYLCASSMDRVIEAFFGQGTRLTVV.

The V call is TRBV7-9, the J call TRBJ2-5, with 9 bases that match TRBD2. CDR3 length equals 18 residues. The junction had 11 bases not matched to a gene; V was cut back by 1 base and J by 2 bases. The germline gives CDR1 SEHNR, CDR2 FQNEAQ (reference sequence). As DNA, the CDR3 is TGTGCCAGCAGCTTAGTGTGGTTGCGGGAGGGCCTTCAAGAGACCCAGTACTTC. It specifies CASSLVWLREGLQETQYF.

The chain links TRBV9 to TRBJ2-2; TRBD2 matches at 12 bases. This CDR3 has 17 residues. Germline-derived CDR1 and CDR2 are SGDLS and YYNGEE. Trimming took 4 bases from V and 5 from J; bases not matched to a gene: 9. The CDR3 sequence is CASSLQLAGGRTGELFF. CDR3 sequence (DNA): TGTGCCAGCAGCCTCCAACTAGCGGGGGGAAGAACCGGGGAGCTGTTTTTT.

CDR3 in DNA: TGTGCCAGCAGTTTCCTTAACGAGCAGTACTTC. It encodes CASSFLNEQYF. This chain connects TRBV6-6 to TRBJ2-7, with D unresolved. The germline V and J ends were trimmed by 4 bases and 5 bases, with 6 bases remaining between them. The CDR3 contains 11 residues. Germline V lookup: CDR1 MNHNY, CDR2 SVGAGI (reference sequence).

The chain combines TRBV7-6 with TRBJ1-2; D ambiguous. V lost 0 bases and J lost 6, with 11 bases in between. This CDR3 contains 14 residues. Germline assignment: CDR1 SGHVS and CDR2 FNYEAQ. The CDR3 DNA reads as TGTGCCAGCAGCTTAGCCTACAGTTACGATGGCTACACCTTC. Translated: CASSLAYSYDGYTF. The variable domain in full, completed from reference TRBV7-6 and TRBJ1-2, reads GAGVSQSPRYKVTKRGQDVALRCDPISGHVSLYWYRQALGQGPEFLTYFNYEAQQDKSGLPNDRFSAERPEGSISTLTIQRTEQRDSAMYRCASSLAYSYDGYTFGSGTRLTVV.

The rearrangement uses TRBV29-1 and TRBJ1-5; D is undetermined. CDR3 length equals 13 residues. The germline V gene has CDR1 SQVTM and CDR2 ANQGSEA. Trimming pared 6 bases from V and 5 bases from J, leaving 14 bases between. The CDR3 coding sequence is TGCAGCGTCCAGGTTACTCCTGATCAGCCCCAGCATTTT. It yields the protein CSVQVTPDQPQHF.

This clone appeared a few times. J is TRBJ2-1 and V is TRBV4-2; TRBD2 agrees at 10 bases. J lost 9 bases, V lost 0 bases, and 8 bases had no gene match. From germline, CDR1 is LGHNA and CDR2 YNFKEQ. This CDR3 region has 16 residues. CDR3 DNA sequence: TGTGCCAGCAGCCAAGATCGCAGCGGGGGGGCTACTGAGCAGTTCTTC. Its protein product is CASSQDRSGGATEQFF.

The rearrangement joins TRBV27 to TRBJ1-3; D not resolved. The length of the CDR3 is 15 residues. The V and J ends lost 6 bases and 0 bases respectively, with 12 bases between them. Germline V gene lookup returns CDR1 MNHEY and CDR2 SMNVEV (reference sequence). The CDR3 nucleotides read TGTGCCAGCAGCAGAAACCCCCACTCTGGAAACACCATATATTTT. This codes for CASSRNPHSGNTIYF.

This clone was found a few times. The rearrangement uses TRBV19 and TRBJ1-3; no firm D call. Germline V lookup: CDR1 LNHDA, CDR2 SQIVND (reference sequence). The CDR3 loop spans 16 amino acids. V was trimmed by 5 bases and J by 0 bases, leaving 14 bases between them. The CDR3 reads CASSRGTLRSGNTIYF. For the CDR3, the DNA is TGTGCCAGTAGTCGAGGAACCCTCCGCTCTGGAAACACCATATATTTT.

The CDR3 region has the DNA TGTGCCAGCATCTGGGACAGACCCGGCTCCTACAATGAGCAGTTCTTC. Protein: CASIWDRPGSYNEQFF. The chain employs TRBV2 and TRBJ2-1, with 7 bases identical to TRBD1. With 7 bases clipped from V and 0 bases from J, the junction kept 9 bases outside the gene matches. The CDR3 length is 16 residues. Germline V CDR1 and CDR2: SNHLY, FYNNEI.

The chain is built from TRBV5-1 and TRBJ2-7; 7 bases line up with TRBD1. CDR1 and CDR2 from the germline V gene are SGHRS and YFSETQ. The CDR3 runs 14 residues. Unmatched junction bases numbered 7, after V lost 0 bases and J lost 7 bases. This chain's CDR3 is CASSLGQGLGEQYF. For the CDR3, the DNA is TGCGCCAGCAGCTTGGGACAGGGTTTGGGAGAGCAGTACTTC.

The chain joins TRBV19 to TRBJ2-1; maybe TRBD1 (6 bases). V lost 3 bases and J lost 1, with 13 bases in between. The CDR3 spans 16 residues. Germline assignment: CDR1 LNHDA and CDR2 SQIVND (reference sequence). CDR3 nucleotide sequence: TGTGCCAGTAGTATTAGGGGGACACGATCCTACAATGAGCAGTTCTTC. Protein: CASSIRGTRSYNEQFF. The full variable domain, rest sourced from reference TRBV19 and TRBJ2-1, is DGGITQSPKYLFRKEGQNVTLSCEQNLNHDAMYWYRQDPGQGLRLIYYSQIVNDFQKGDIAEGYSVSREKKESFPLTVTSAQKNPTAFYLCASSIRGTRSYNEQFFGPGTRLTVL.

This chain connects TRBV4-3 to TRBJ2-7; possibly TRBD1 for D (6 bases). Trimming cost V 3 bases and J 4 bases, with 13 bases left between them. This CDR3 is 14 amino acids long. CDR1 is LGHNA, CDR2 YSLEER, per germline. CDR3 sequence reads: CASSHSRGRYEQYF. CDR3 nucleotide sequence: TGCGCCAGCAGCCACTCCAGGGGCCGGTACGAGCAGTACTTC.

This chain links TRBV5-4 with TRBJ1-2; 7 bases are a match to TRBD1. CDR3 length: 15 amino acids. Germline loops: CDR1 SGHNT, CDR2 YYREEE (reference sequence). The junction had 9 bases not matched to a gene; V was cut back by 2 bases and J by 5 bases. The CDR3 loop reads CASSLGTDNLYGYTF. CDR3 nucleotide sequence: TGTGCCAGCAGCTTAGGGACAGACAACCTTTATGGCTACACCTTC.

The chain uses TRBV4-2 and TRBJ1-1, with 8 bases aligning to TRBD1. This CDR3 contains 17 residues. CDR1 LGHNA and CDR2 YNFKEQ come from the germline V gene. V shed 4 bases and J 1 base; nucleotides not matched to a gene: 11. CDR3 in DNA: TGTGCCAGCAGCCCGAGACAGGGGAGGGAGGAGAACACTGAAGCTTTCTTT. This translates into CASSPRQGREENTEAFF.

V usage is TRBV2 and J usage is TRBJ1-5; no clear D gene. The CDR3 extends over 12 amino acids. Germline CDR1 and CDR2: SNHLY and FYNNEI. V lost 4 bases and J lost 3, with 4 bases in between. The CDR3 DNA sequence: TGTGCCAGCAGTGTTCTCAATCAGCCCCAGCATTTT. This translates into CASSVLNQPQHF. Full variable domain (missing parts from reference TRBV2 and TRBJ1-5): EPEVTQTPSHQVTQMGQEVILRCVPISNHLYFYWYRQILGQKVEFLVSFYNNEISEKSEIFDDQFSVERPDGSNFTLKIRSTKLEDSAMYFCASSVLNQPQHFGDGTRLSIL.

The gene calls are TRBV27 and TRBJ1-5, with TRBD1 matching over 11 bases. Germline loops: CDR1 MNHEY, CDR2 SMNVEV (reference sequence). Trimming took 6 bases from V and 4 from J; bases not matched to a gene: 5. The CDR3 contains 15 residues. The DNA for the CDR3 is TGTGCCAGCAGCCCCGGGACAGGGGGTAATCAGCCCCAGCATTTT. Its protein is CASSPGTGGNQPQHF.

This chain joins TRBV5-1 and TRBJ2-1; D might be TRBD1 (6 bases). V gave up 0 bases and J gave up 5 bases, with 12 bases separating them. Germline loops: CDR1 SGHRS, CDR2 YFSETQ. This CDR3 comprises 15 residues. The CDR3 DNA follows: TGCGCCAGCAGCTTGGGGCAGGGGAATAACAATGAGCAGTTCTTC. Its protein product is CASSLGQGNNNEQFF.

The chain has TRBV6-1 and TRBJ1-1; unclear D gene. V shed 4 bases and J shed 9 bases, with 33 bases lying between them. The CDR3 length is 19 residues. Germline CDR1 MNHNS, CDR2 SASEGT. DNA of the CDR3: TGTGCCAGCAGTGGGACGGGGAAGACCAAGGACCTTCCATTGAGAAAAGCTTTCTTT. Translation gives CASSGTGKTKDLPLRKAFF.

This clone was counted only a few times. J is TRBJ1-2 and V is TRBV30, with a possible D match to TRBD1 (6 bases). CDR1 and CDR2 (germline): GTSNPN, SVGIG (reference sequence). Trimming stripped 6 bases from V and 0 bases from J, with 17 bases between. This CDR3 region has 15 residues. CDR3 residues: CACRRRQATNYGYTF. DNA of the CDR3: TGTGCCTGTAGAAGGAGACAGGCGACTAACTATGGCTACACCTTC.

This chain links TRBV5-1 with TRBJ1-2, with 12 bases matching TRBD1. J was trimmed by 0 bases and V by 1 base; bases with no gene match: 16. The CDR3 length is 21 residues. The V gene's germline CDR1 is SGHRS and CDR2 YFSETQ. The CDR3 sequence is CASSLYTFAGQGAQTNYGYTF. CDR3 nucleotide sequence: TGCGCCAGCAGCTTGTATACTTTTGCGGGACAGGGGGCGCAGACTAACTATGGCTACACCTTC.

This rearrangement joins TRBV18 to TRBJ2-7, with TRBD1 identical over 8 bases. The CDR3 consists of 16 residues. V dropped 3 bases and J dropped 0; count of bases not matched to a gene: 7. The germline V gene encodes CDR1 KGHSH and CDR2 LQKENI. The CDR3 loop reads CASSPPWTGSSYEQYF. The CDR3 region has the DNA TGTGCCAGCTCACCGCCATGGACAGGGAGCTCCTACGAGCAGTACTTC. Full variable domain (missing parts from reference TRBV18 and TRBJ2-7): NAGVMQNPRHLVRRRGQEARLRCSPMKGHSHVYWYRQLPEEGLKFMVYLQKENIIDESGMPKERFSAEFPKEGPSILRIQQVVRGDSAAYFCASSPPWTGSSYEQYFGPGTRLTVT.

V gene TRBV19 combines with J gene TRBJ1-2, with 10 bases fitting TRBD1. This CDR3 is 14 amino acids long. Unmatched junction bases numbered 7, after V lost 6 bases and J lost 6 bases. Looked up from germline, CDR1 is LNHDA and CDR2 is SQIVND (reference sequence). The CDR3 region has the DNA TGTGCCAGTAGGCGTCCGGGACAGGGGAATGGCTACACCTTC. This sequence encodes CASRRPGQGNGYTF.

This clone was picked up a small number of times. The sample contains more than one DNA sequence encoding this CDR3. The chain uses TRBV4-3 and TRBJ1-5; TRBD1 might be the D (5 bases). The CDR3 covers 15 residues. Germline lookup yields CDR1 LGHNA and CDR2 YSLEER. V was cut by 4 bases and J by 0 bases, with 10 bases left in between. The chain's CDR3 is CASSLGRGSNQPQHF. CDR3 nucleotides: TGCGCCAGCAGCCTTGGTAGGGGTAGCAATCAGCCCCAGCATTTT.

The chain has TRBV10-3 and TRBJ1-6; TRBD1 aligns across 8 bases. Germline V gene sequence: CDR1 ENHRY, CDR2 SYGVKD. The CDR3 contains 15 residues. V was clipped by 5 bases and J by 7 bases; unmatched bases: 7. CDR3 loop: CAISPGQGNNSPLHF. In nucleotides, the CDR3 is TGTGCCATCAGTCCCGGACAGGGCAACAATTCACCCCTCCACTTT.

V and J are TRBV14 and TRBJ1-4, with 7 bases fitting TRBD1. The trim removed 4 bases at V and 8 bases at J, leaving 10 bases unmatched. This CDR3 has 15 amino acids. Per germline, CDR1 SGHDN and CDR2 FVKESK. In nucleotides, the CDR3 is TGTGCCAGCAGCCCCCGACAGGGAATACGGGAAAAACTGTTTTTT. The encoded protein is CASSPRQGIREKLFF.

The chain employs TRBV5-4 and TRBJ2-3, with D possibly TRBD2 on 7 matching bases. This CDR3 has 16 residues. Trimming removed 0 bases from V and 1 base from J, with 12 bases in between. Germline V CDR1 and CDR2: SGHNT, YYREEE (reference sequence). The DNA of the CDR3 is TGTGCCAGCAGCTTGGGGGGCGGGGGCCGCACAGATACGCAGTATTTT. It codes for CASSLGGGGRTDTQYF. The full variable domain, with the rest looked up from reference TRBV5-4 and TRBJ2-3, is ETGVTQSPTHLIKTRGQQVTLRCSSQSGHNTVSWYQQALGQGPQFIFQYYREEENGRGNFPPRFSGLQFPNYSSELNVNALELDDSALYLCASSLGGGGRTDTQYFGPGTRLTVL.

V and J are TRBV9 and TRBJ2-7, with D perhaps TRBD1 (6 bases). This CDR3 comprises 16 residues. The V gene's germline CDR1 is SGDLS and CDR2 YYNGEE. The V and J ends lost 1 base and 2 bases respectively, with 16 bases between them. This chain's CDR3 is CASSVSSANRAYEQYF. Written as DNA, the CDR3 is TGTGCCAGCAGCGTATCGTCTGCTAACAGGGCCTACGAGCAGTACTTC.

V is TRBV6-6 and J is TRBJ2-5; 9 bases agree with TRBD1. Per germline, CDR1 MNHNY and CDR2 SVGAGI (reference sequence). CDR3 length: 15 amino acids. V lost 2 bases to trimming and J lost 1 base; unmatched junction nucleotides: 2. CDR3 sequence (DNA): TGTGCCAGCAGTTACCCGGGACAGGGCCAAGAGACCCAGTACTTC. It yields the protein CASSYPGQGQETQYF.

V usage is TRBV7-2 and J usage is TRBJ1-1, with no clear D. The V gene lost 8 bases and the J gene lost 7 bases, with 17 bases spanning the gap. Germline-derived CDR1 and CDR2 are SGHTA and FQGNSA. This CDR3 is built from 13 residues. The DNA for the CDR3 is TGTGCCAGCTTGAAGCGGGAGGGCCTTGAAGCTTTCTTT. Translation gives CASLKREGLEAFF.